This TCR beta chain is drawn from a study of CD8 T cells in ankylosing spondylitis. V shed 2 bases and J shed 2 bases, with 12 bases lying between them. The CDR3 runs to 15 residues. Germline-derived CDR1 and CDR2 are SEHNR and FQNEAQ (reference sequence). TCRdb re-called the 5' RACE reads through MiXCR, storing one row per CDR3 protein. The sample yields about 400,000 distinct CDR3 sequences, roughly 20% seen once. The chain employs TRBV7-9 and TRBJ2-5, with D maybe TRBD2 (6 bases). The sample taken for sequencing was blood, either unsorted or a sorted T cell fraction (not recorded which). The sequence derives from a male donor with ankylosing spondylitis or in good health (not recorded which). CDR3 coding DNA: TGTGCCAGCAGCTTAACCCGGGACTCGCAAGAGACCCAGTACTTC. This codes for CASSLTRDSQETQYF. The whole variable domain, remainder taken from reference TRBV7-9 and TRBJ2-5, is DTGVSQNPRHKITKRGQNVTFRCDPISEHNRLYWYRQTLGQGPEFLTYFQNEAQLEKSRLLSDRFSAERPKGSFSTLEIQRTEQGDSAMYLCASSLTRDSQETQYFGPGTRLLVL.